This TCR beta chain came from a study of T cells in Graves' hyperthyroidism and ophthalmopathy. Whole-study findings and limits: Ophthalmopathy was identified by the model a median approximately six months ahead of onset.

This clonotype was observed a handful of times. What it binds is unknown. The cohort's ophthalmopathy patients, a group with duration under 3 months, had a Clinical Activity Score of at least 3 and a NOSPECS grade of at least 4. Patients showing uncontrolled infection, other autoimmune disease, pregnancy or lactation were ineligible. Isolation of PBMCs was performed on 8.5 to 10 ml fresh peripheral blood. Germline CDR1 and CDR2: SGDLS and YYNGEE. This CDR3 has 17 amino acids. The V and J ends lost 3 bases and 6 bases respectively, with 22 bases between them. Using RNA transcripts as the source, TCR beta CDR3 regions were amplified. A first-round RT-PCR of the TCR CDR3 used the HTBI primer set. TCRdb analysed the multiplex PCR reads with MiXCR anew, one entry per CDR3 protein. The table lists approximately 410,000 distinct CDR3 sequences, about 15% of them singletons.

The sequence was collected from a man aged 18 to 30 with Graves' ophthalmopathy. Sequencing used blood. The chain carries TRBV9 and TRBJ2-4, with D perhaps matching TRBD2 (7 bases). The CDR3 protein is CASSGTLRGGGPNIQYF. The CDR3 nucleotides are TGTGCCAGCAGCGGGACCTTAAGGGGCGGGGGCCCAAACATTCAGTACTTC.